The clone carrying this T cell receptor (beta chain) has a handful of counts. What it binds is unknown. Use of 60 Vbeta and 13 Jbeta primers characterized the PCR. Profiling relied on immunoSEQ multiplex PCR, and the TCRdb table lists in-frame clones only, not all of them. The data hold fewer than 95,000 clones, with 76% observed a single time. This sample is part of a study of cytomegalovirus exposure and HLA in healthy donors. Across the study: Of some 410 genotyped donors, more than 65% grouped in the Caucasian-associated ancestry cluster.

The length of the CDR3 is 13 residues. CDR1 and CDR2 from the germline V gene are SGHTA and FQGNSA. V was cut by 10 bases and J by 1 base, with 12 bases left in between. Overall study results and limits: Accounts indicate the classifier identified cytomegalovirus status with strong specificity and sensitivity. Across donors, most TCRs were seen rarely, yet some public ones were widespread.

Material: PBMCs. This receptor was obtained from a man aged 35 to 55 in good health and CMV-seronegative. The gene calls are TRBV7-2 and TRBJ2-3; a possible D gene is TRBD2 (5 bases). The CDR3 spells CATGRGRTDTQYF. The CDR3 DNA is TGTGCCACCGGACGAGGGCGCACAGATACGCAGTATTTT.